The 2 T cell receptor beta chains below come from one sample, sequenced in a study of blood T cells in healthy people across ages. Alongside a J-beta primer mix, a sample-barcoded 5' primer served in a second PCR lasting about 7 to 12 cycles. TCRdb re-called the 5' RACE reads with MiXCR, one entry per CDR3 protein. The sample holds approximately 800,000 distinct CDR3 sequences, under 40% seen once. The sequencing sample was made of blood. Every receptor here comes from a man between 18 and 35 years old in good health.

About this clonotype: A clone one base away is much larger, so this may be a read error. The chain is built from TRBV27 and TRBJ2-5; TRBD2 matches at 9 bases. CDR1 is MNHEY, CDR2 SMNVEV, per germline (reference sequence). CDR3 length: 14 amino acids. In nucleotides, the CDR3 is TGTGCCAGCAGTCCAGGGACTAGCCAAGAGACCCAGTGCTTC. This sequence encodes CASSPGTSQETQCF.

The chain carries TRBV6-2 or TRBV6-3 and TRBJ2-1, with no clear D. The DNA end is more similar to TRBJ2-7, so the J call may be wrong. The CDR3 covers 15 residues. Germline CDR1 reads MNHEY; CDR2 reads SVGEGT. Here the CDR3 reads CASSYQDGHYNEQYF. The CDR3 bases are TGTGCCAGCAGTTACCAGGACGGGCACTACAATGAGCAGTACTTC.